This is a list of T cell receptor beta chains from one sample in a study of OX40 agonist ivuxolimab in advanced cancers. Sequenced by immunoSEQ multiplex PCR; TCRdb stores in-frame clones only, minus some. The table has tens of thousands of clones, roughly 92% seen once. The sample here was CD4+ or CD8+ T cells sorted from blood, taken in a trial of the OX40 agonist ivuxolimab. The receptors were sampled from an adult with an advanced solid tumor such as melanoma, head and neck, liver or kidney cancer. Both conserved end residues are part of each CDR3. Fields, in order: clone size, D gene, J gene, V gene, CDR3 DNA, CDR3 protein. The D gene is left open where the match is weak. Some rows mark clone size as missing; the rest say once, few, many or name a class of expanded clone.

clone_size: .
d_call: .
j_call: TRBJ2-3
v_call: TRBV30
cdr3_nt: TGTGCCTGGAGCGATCCGGGACGGGCAATTGGGACGCAGTATTTT
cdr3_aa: CAWSDPGRAIGTQYF

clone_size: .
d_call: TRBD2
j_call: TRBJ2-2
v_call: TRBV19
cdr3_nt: TGTGCCAGTAGTATTGGACTAGCGGGAGTACCCGGGGAGCTGTTTTTT
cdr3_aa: CASSIGLAGVPGELFF

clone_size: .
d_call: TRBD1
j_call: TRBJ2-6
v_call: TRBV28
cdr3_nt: TGTGCCAGCAGACTGACAGGGTCTGGGGCCAACGTCCTGACTTTC
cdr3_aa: CASRLTGSGANVLTF

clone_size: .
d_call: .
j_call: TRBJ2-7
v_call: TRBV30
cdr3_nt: TGTGCCTGGAGTCGGGAGCGCATCTACGAGCAGTACTTC
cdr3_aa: CAWSRERIYEQYF

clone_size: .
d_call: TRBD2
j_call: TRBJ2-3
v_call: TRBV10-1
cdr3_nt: TGCGCCAGCAGTTTACTAGCGGGAGGGCAGGATACGCAGTATTTT
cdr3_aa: CASSLLAGGQDTQYF

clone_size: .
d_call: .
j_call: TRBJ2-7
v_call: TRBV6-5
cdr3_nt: TGTGCCAGCAGTTTAGGTGGGTCCTACGAGCAGTACTTC
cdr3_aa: CASSLGGSYEQYF

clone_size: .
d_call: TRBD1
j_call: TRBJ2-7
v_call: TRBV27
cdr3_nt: TGTGCCAGCAGTTTATGGACAGGGTCTTTGCAGGAGCAGTACTTC
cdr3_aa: CASSLWTGSLQEQYF

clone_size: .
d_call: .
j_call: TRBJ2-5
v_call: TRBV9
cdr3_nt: TGTGCCAGCAGCGTAGTGGGGGCGGGGGAGACCCAGTACTTC
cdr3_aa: CASSVVGAGETQYF

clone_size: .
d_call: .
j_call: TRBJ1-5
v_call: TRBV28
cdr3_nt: TGTGCCAGCAGTTTATATTCCGGGACGGCCTTGCTTCAGCCCCAGCATTTT
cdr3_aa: CASSLYSGTALLQPQHF

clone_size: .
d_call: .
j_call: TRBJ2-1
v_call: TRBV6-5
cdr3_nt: TGTGCCAGCAGTTACTCGACGGTTAACAATGAGCAGTTCTTC
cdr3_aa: CASSYSTVNNEQFF

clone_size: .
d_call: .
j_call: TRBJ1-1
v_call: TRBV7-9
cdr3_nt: TGTGCCAGCAGCTTTGGGAACACTGAAGCTTTCTTT
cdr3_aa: CASSFGNTEAFF

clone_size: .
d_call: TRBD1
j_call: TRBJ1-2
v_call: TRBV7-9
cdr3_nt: TGTGCCAGCAGCCCGGGACAGTACACCTATGGCTACACCTTC
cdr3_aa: CASSPGQYTYGYTF

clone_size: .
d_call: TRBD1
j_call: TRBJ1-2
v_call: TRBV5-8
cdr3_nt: TGTGCCAGCAGCCCGACAGGGGGCTATGGCTACACCTTC
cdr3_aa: CASSPTGGYGYTF

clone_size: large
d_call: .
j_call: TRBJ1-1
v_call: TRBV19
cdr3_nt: TGTGCCAGTAGTCACAGTTTTGGGGACACTGAAGCTTTCTTT
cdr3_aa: CASSHSFGDTEAFF

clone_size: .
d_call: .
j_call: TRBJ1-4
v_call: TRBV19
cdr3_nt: TGTGCCAGTACCTCCGGGGCAGGGGACGAAAAACTGTTTTTT
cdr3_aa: CASTSGAGDEKLFF

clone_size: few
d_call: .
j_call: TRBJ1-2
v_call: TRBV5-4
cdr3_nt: TGTGCCAGCAGCTTGGGGCGGCAGGTCCTCGACCACACCTTC
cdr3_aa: CASSLGRQVLDHTF

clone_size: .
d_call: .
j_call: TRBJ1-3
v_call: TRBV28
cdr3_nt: TGTGCCAGCAGTTACCTCGCTGGGGCGCTTGGAAACACCATATATTTT
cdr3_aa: CASSYLAGALGNTIYF

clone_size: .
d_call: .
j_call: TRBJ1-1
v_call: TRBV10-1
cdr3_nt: TGCGCCAGCAGTCCTTGGGGGGGGCTATTGAACACTGAAGCTTTCTTT
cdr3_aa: CASSPWGGLLNTEAFF

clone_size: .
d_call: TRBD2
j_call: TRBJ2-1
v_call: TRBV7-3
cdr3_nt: TGTGCCAGCAGCCCCAGACTAGCGGGATCCTACAATGAGCAGTTCTTC
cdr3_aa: CASSPRLAGSYNEQFF

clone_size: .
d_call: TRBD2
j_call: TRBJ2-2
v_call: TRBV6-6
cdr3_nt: TGTGCCAGCAGTCTGGGACTAGCGGGAGGAATAGGGGAGCTGTTTTTT
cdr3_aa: CASSLGLAGGIGELFF

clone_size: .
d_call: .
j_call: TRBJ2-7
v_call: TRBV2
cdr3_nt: TGTGCCAGCAGTGATAGCTTGGCGGAGCCCTACGAGCAGTACTTC
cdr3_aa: CASSDSLAEPYEQYF

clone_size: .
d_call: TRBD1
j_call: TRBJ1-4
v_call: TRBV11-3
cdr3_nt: TGTGCCAGCAGCTCCCCCTCAGGGGGCGGATGGGAAAAACTGTTTTTT
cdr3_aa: CASSSPSGGGWEKLFF

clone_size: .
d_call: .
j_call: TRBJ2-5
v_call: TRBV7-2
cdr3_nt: TGTGCCAGCAGCTTAGAAGAGTACCAAGAGACCCAGTACTTC
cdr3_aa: CASSLEEYQETQYF

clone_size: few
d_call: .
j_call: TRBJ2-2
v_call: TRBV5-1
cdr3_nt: TGCGCCAGCAGCCCAGAGGTCGTCACCGGGGAGCTGTTTTTT
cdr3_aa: CASSPEVVTGELFF

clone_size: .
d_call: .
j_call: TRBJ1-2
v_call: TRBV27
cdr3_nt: TGTGCCAGCAGTTTCTTACAAGGATATGGCTACACCTTC
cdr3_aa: CASSFLQGYGYTF

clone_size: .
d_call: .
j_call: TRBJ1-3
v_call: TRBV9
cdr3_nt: TGTGCCAGCAGCGTAGACACTTCCTCTGGAAACACCATATATTTT
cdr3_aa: CASSVDTSSGNTIYF

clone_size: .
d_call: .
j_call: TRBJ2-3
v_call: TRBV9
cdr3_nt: TGTGCCAGCAGCGTCTCCCTGAAGGGGACAGATACGCAGTATTTT
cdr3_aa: CASSVSLKGTDTQYF

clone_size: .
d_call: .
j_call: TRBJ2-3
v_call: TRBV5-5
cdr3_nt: TGTGCCAGCAGCTTGGTCGGCACAGATACGCAGTATTTT
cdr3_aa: CASSLVGTDTQYF

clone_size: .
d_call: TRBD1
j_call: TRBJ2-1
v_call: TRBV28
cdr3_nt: TGTGCCAGCAGCCCGGGACAGGGGTGGAATGAGCAGTTCTTC
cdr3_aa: CASSPGQGWNEQFF

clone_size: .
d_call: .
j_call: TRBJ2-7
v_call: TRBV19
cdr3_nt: TGTGCCAGTAGTATAGCCGGGCCTAGCGCCTACTACGAGCAGTACTTC
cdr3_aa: CASSIAGPSAYYEQYF

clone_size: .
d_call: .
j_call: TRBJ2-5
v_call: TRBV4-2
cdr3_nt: TGTGCCAGCAGCCAAGACTTCCAAGAGACCCAGTACTTC
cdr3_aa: CASSQDFQETQYF

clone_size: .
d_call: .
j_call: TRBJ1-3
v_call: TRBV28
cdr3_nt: TGTGCCAGCAGTTTTGCAGAGTTCTCTGGAAACACCATATATTTT
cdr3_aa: CASSFAEFSGNTIYF

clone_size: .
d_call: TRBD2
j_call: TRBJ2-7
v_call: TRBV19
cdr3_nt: TGTGCCAGTAGTATAGGACTAGCGGGAGTCTACGAGCAGTACTTC
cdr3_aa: CASSIGLAGVYEQYF

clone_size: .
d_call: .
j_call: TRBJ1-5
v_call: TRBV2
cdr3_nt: TGTGCCAGCAAGAAAGACAGCAGCTATAGCAATCAGCCCCAGCATTTT
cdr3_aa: CASKKDSSYSNQPQHF

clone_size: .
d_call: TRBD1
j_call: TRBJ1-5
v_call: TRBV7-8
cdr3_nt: TGTGCCAGCAGCTCCGTCGACAGGGTAGATCAGCCCCAGCATTTT
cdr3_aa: CASSSVDRVDQPQHF

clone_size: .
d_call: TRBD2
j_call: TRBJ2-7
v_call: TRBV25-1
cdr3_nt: TGTGCCAGCAGCGACGGGGGGTGGGTTGGCGAGCAGTACTTC
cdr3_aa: CASSDGGWVGEQYF

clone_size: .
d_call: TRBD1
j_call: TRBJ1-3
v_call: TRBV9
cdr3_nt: TGTGCCAGCGGCAAGGGACAGGATCCTTTTTCGTCTGGAAACACCATATATTTT
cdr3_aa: CASGKGQDPFSSGNTIYF

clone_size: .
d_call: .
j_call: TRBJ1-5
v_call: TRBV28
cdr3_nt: TGTGCCAGCACCCAAGCAACAGGGATTAGCAATCAGCCCCAGCATTTT
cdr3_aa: CASTQATGISNQPQHF

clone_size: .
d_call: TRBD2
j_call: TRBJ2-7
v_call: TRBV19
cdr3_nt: TGTGCCAGTAGTGAAGGGACTAGCGGTTCCTACGAGCAGTACTTC
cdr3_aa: CASSEGTSGSYEQYF

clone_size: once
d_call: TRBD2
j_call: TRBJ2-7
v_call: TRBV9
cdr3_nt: TGTGCCAGCAGCTCAGGGACTAGCGGGAGCTCCTACGAGCAGTACTTC
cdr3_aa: CASSSGTSGSSYEQYF

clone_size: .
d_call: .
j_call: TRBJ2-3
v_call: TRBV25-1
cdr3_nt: TGTGCCAGCAGTAGCATGGGGGTGGATACGCAGTATTTT
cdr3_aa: CASSSMGVDTQYF

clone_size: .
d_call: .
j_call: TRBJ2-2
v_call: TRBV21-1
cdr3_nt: TGTGCCAGCAGCGTATACTCCGGGGAGCTGTTTTTT
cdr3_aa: CASSVYSGELFF

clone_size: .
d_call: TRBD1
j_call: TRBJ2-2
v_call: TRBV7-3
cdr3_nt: TGTGCCAGCAGCTTGACAGGGGGTCCTGGGGAGCTGTTTTTT
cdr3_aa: CASSLTGGPGELFF

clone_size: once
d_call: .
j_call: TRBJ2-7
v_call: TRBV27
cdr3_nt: TGTGCCAGCAGTAGGGGGGGCGAGCAGTACTTC
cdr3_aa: CASSRGGEQYF

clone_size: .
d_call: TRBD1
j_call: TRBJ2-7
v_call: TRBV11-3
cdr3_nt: TGTGCCAGCAGCTCTAGACAGGGATACGAGCAGTACTTC
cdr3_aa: CASSSRQGYEQYF

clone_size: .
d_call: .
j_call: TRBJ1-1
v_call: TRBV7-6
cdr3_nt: TGTGCCAGCAGCTTAGCCCTATACACTGAAGCTTTCTTT
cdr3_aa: CASSLALYTEAFF

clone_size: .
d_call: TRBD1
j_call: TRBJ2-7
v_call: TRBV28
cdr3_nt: TGTGCCAGCAGCCTCGGGACAGACTACGAGCAGTACTTC
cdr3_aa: CASSLGTDYEQYF

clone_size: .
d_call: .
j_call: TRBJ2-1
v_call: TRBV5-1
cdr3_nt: TGCGCCAGCAGCTTGCTCCCGGATGAGCAGTTCTTC
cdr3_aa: CASSLLPDEQFF

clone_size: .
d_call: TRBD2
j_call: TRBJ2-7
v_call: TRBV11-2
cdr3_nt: TGTGCCAGCAGCTCCTATAGCGGGAGTTCCTACGAGCAGTACTTC
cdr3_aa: CASSSYSGSSYEQYF

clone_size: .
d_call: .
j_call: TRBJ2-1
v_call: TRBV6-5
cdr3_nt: TGTGCCAGCAGCCTTCGCTCCTACAATGAGCAGTTCTTC
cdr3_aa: CASSLRSYNEQFF

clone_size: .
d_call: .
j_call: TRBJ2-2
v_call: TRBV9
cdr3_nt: TGTGCCAGCAGCGTAGTTGCCGTTAGAACCGGGGAGCTGTTTTTT
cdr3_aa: CASSVVAVRTGELFF

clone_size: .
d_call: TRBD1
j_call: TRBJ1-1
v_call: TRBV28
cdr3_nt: TGTGCCAGCAGTTGGGACAGGCTAGCAGTCACTGAAGCTTTCTTT
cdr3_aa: CASSWDRLAVTEAFF

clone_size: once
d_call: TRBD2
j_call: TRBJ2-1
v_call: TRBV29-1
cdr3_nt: TGCAGCGTTGAGGCTAGCGGGCCCTACAATGAGCAGTTCTTC
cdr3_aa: CSVEASGPYNEQFF

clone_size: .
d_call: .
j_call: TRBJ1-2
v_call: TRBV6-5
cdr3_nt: TGTGCCAGCAGTTACGACCCATTCCCCCTCTATGGCTACACCTTC
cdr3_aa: CASSYDPFPLYGYTF

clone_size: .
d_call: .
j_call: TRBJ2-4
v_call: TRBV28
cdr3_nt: TGTGCCAGCAGTCCGCCCGTTGGAGGGGTGGGTTCGGTTCTCAGGGTTCAGTACTTC
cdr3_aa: CASSPPVGGVGSVLRVQYF

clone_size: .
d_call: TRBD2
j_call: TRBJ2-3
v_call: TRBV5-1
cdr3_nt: TGCGCCAGCAGCCCCCGGGGAGGGGGGGTCCTAGGACTAGCGACAGATACGCAGTATTTT
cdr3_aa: CASSPRGGGVLGLATDTQYF

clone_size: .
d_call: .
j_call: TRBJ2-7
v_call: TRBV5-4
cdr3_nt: TGTGCCAGCAGCTTGGCAACAGGCGGGGACTACGAGCAGTACTTC
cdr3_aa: CASSLATGGDYEQYF

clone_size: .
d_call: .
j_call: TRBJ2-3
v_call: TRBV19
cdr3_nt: TGTGCCAGTAGTATATCTTGGCCGTCGGATACGCAGTATTTT
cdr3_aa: CASSISWPSDTQYF

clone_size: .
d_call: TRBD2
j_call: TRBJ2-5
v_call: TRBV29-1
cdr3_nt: TGCAGCGATGTTCTAGCGGGAGGAGAGACCCAGTACTTC
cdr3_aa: CSDVLAGGETQYF